The 25 T cell receptor beta chains presented below share a single source sample, sequenced in a study of T cells after yellow fever vaccination (dated by TCRdb to about 2019). The protocol used for the library was 5' RACE. Sequenced on an Illumina NovaSeq 6000. The raw public reads went through TCRdb reprocessing: fastp at Q25, MiXCR clone calling, in-frame beta chains kept. When rows share a CDR3 protein, they turn into one entry using the most common DNA and genes. The sample yields hundreds of thousands of distinct CDR3 sequences; roughly an eighth were counted once. The biggest ten clones account for approximately 3.3% of the sample. The treatment or condition label, as the study defines it: live attenuated yellow fever vaccine strain. Specimen: CD4+ T cells sorted from PBMCs, collected 15 days after the yellow fever booster vaccination. All receptors derive from a man aged 18-30 years who received the YFV17D yellow fever vaccine.

This clonotype has a handful of counts. The gene calls are TRBV7-2 and TRBJ2-7; D is possibly TRBD1 or TRBD2 (5 bases each). In germline, CDR1 is SGHTA, CDR2 FQGNSA. V dropped 2 bases and J dropped 4 bases, with 15 bases sitting between them. CDR3 length: 15 amino acids. The CDR3 sequence: CASSLTSGTQYEQYV. The DNA of the CDR3 is TGTGCCAGCAGCTTAACTTCAGGGACGCAATACGAGCAGTACGTC.

V usage is TRBV4-3 and J usage is TRBJ1-4; 7 nucleotides align to TRBD1. After removal of 3 bases from V and 0 bases from J, the junction contained 13 bases not matched to a gene. The CDR3 is 19 amino acids. Germline V gene sequence: CDR1 LGHNA, CDR2 YSLEER. The CDR3 sequence: CASSHARGTAIATNEKLFF. The CDR3 DNA reads TGCGCCAGCAGCCACGCTCGAGGGACAGCTATTGCAACTAATGAAAAACTGTTTTTT.

This sequence joins TRBV11-2 and TRBJ2-4, with 7 bases matching TRBD1. Germline CDR1 SGHAT, CDR2 FQNNGV. V lost 3 bases, J lost 9 bases, and 11 bases stayed unmatched. CDR3 size: 15 residues. The CDR3 is CASSLSRGPGFIQYF. The CDR3 DNA follows: TGTGCCAGCAGCTTGAGTAGGGGGCCGGGGTTCATTCAGTACTTC.

The rearrangement uses TRBV7-9 and TRBJ2-3; D gene ambiguous. From germline, CDR1 is SEHNR and CDR2 FQNEAQ (reference sequence). Deletions cut 2 bases from V and 4 bases from J, with 7 bases between. The CDR3 consists of 13 residues. This CDR3 reads CASSLPTADTQYF. DNA for the CDR3: TGTGCCAGCAGCTTACCTACGGCAGATACGCAGTATTTT.

The chain carries TRBV7-2 and TRBJ2-7; D not certain. Germline V lookup: CDR1 SGHTA, CDR2 FQGNSA. V lost 1 base to trimming and J lost 5 bases, with 3 bases between them. The CDR3 sequence is 11 residues long. CDR3 sequence reads: CASSLVNEQYF. The CDR3 coding sequence is TGTGCCAGCAGCTTAGTCAACGAGCAGTACTTC.

A note on this clonotype: A junction end diverges from the germline sequence, so it may reflect a read error. The CDR3 DNA reads TGTGCCAGCAGCCTAAACGGGTACCAAGAGACCCAGCACTTC. Translating gives CASSLNGYQETQHF. The V and J genes are TRBV7-3 and TRBJ2-5; D remains ambiguous. The germline CDR1 and CDR2 sequences are SGHTA and FQGTGA. The CDR3 is 14 residues long.

This clonotype was detected many times. This sequence joins TRBV5-1 and TRBJ2-3; perhaps TRBD2 as D (5 bases). V was pared by 1 base and J by 0 bases, with 9 bases between. Per germline, CDR1 SGHRS and CDR2 YFSETQ. The CDR3 length is 15 residues. The CDR3 sequence is CASSLYGVSTDTQYF. The CDR3 DNA reads as TGCGCCAGCAGCTTGTACGGGGTTAGCACAGATACGCAGTATTTT. The full variable domain, in which reference TRBV5-1 and TRBJ2-3 provide the parts outside the CDR3, is KAGVTQTPRYLIKTRGQQVTLSCSPISGHRSVSWYQQTPGQGLQFLFEYFSETQRNKGNFPGRFSGRQFSNSRSEMNVSTLELGDSALYLCASSLYGVSTDTQYFGPGTRLTVL.

The V gene is TRBV12-3 or TRBV12-4, the J gene TRBJ1-4; D remains ambiguous. The CDR3 is made up of 14 amino acids. Trimming removed 3 bases at V and 7 bases at J, with 12 bases between. The CDR3 DNA reads TGTGCCAGCAGTTTTCGTAGCGACCTTGAAAAACTGTTTTTT. Protein sequence: CASSFRSDLEKLFF.

In its sample, this clonotype was seen a few times. The V and J genes are TRBV7-9 and TRBJ2-7, with 7 bases that match TRBD1. V trimming: 5 bases; J trimming: 2 bases; junction bases outside the gene matches: 9. Germline V gives CDR1 SEHNR, CDR2 FQNEAQ (reference sequence). The CDR3 length is 15 residues. This chain's CDR3 is CASSALDRDTYEQYF. For the CDR3, the DNA is TGTGCCAGCAGCGCACTCGACAGGGACACCTACGAGCAGTACTTC.

This clonotype was seen only a few times. The rearrangement links TRBV5-6 to TRBJ2-2; no clear D gene. In germline, CDR1 is SGHDT, CDR2 YYEEEE. The CDR3 totals 14 residues. Trimming took 4 bases from V and 6 from J, leaving 13 bases between them. The CDR3 DNA sequence: TGTGCCAGCAGCCCGGGCCGGCTTGCCGGGGAGCTGTTTTTT. It specifies CASSPGRLAGELFF.

The chain joins TRBV5-1 to TRBJ2-3, with TRBD2 identical over 13 bases. Unmatched junction bases numbered 7, after V lost 4 bases and J lost 5 bases. CDR1 SGHRS and CDR2 YFSETQ come from the germline V gene. The CDR3 sequence is 16 residues long. The CDR3 region is CASSPTSGGAIDTQYF. The CDR3 bases are TGCGCCAGCAGCCCCACTAGCGGGGGGGCCATAGATACGCAGTATTTT.

This clonotype was seen a few times. The chain is built from TRBV5-1 and TRBJ1-1; possible D gene TRBD1, 5 bases. The CDR3 sequence is 15 residues long. With 0 bases removed from V and 6 bases from J, the gap between germline ends came to 15 bases. Germline V lookup: CDR1 SGHRS, CDR2 YFSETQ. In nucleotides, the CDR3 is TGCGCCAGCAGCTTGGAGGGCAAGCGGGGCCCTGAAGCTTTCTTT. Amino acids: CASSLEGKRGPEAFF.

This clonotype was found a few times. The CDR3 loop is CASSFESKDTQYF. In nucleotides, the CDR3 is TGTGCCAGCAGCTTCGAGAGCAAGGATACGCAGTATTTT. The V and J genes are TRBV11-2 and TRBJ2-3; no clear D. Germline values: CDR1 SGHAT, CDR2 FQNNGV. The CDR3 totals 13 residues. Trimming took off 3 bases at V and 6 bases at J, with 10 bases between the two ends.

This clonotype has only a few counts. V usage is TRBV2 and J usage is TRBJ2-4; 14 positions agree with TRBD2. Germline CDR1 and CDR2: SNHLY and FYNNEI. CDR3 length: 15 residues. Trimming took 7 bases from V and 6 from J; bases not matched to a gene: 5. CDR3 sequence: CASTGLAGGGNIQYF. The CDR3 coding sequence is TGTGCCAGCACCGGACTAGCGGGGGGCGGAAACATTCAGTACTTC.

This chain joins TRBV9 and TRBJ2-7; D may be TRBD2 (5 bases). Germline V gives CDR1 SGDLS, CDR2 YYNGEE. The CDR3 is 15 residues long. V lost 4 bases, J lost 3 bases, and 17 bases lay in between. The CDR3 nucleotides are TGTGCCAGCAGCCCTAGCCATGACTACCACTACGAGCAGTACTTC. As protein: CASSPSHDYHYEQYF.

The chain couples TRBV9 to TRBJ2-7, with D possibly being TRBD1 (6 bases). The V end lost 0 bases, the J end lost 0 bases, and 10 bases lay between the germline ends. Looked up from germline, CDR1 is SGDLS and CDR2 is YYNGEE. CDR3 length: 15 residues. CDR3 sequence: CASSVEQGHSYEQYF. The CDR3 DNA reads TGTGCCAGCAGCGTAGAACAGGGACACTCCTACGAGCAGTACTTC.

This clonotype was picked up a small number of times. This sequence joins TRBV14 and TRBJ1-2; D remains unclear. The germline V gene encodes CDR1 SGHDN and CDR2 FVKESK. This CDR3 spans 15 amino acids. V dropped 6 bases and J dropped 0 bases, with 14 bases sitting between them. The CDR3 spells CASSYDQSPNYGYTF. Written as DNA, the CDR3 is TGTGCCAGCAGTTACGATCAGAGCCCTAACTATGGCTACACCTTC. Using reference TRBV14 and TRBJ1-2 for the parts outside the CDR3, the full variable domain is EAGVTQFPSHSVIEKGQTVTLRCDPISGHDNLYWYRRVMGKEIKFLLHFVKESKQDESGMPNNRFLAERTGGTYSTLKVQPAELEDSGVYFCASSYDQSPNYGYTFGSGTRLTVV.

This clonotype was detected many times. V is TRBV3-1 and J is TRBJ2-2; 10 bases are a match to TRBD1. V trimming: 4 bases; J trimming: 5 bases; junction bases outside the gene matches: 1. The CDR3 runs 14 residues. Germline-derived CDR1 and CDR2 are LGHDT and YNNKEL (reference sequence). The CDR3 here is CASSRQGATGELFF. CDR3 in DNA: TGTGCCAGCAGCCGACAGGGGGCGACCGGGGAGCTGTTTTTT.

The chain carries TRBV5-1 and TRBJ2-1, with 10 bases identical to TRBD2. This CDR3 region has 15 residues. After removal of 5 bases from V and 7 bases from J, the junction contained 9 bases not matched to a gene. Germline CDR1 and CDR2: SGHRS and YFSETQ. The CDR3, as DNA: TGCGCCAGCAGGTCCAGCGGGGGGGCGAGTAATGAGCAGTTCTTC. It codes for CASRSSGGASNEQFF.

This clonotype was observed many times. The CDR3 sequence is CSADRTGNEQYF. CDR3 nucleotide sequence: TGCAGTGCGGATCGGACAGGGAACGAGCAGTACTTC. The genes are TRBV20-1 and TRBJ2-7; 8 positions match TRBD1. The CDR3 length is 12 residues. With 6 bases clipped from V and 5 bases from J, the junction kept 6 bases outside the gene matches. Germline CDR1 reads DFQATT; CDR2 reads SNEGSKA (reference sequence).

The chain employs TRBV5-4 and TRBJ1-2, with 8 bases matching TRBD1. V was pared by 4 bases and J by 8 bases, with 19 bases of the junction left unmatched. Germline V gene lookup returns CDR1 SGHNT and CDR2 YYREEE (reference sequence). This CDR3 comprises 17 residues. CDR3 bases: TGTGCCAGCAGCGGAAACTTGGGGCGACAGGGGCTTGGAGGCTACACCTTC. Translated, it gives CASSGNLGRQGLGGYTF.

V usage is TRBV9 and J usage is TRBJ2-1, with TRBD2 matching over 7 bases. The CDR3 sequence is 15 residues long. Germline values: CDR1 SGDLS, CDR2 YYNGEE. The V and J ends lost 1 base and 6 bases, in that order; junction bases with no gene match: 7. DNA of the CDR3: TGTGCCAGCAGCGTACGAACGGGCGGGGGCAATGAGCAGTTCTTC. Translated: CASSVRTGGGNEQFF. The whole variable domain, remainder taken from reference TRBV9 and TRBJ2-1, is DSGVTQTPKHLITATGQRVTLRCSPRSGDLSVYWYQQSLDQGLQFLIQYYNGEERAKGNILERFSAQQFPDLHSELNLSSLELGDSALYFCASSVRTGGGNEQFFGPGTRLTVL.

There are a few counts of this clonotype. The CDR3, as DNA: TGTGCCAGCAGCTTAAGGCCAGCGGGGGGGGACACAGATACGCAGTATTTT. It specifies CASSLRPAGGDTDTQYF. The V and J genes are TRBV7-3 and TRBJ2-3, with TRBD2 matching 10 bases. The V segment lost 1 base and the J segment 2 bases; nucleotides outside the gene matches: 6. Germline V CDR1 and CDR2: SGHTA, FQGTGA. This CDR3 is 17 amino acids long.

This sequence joins TRBV10-3 and TRBJ2-1; D might be TRBD1 or TRBD2, each matching 7 bases. This CDR3 spans 11 amino acids. Deletions cut 11 bases from V and 9 bases from J, with 14 bases between. CDR1 is ENHRY, CDR2 SYGVKD, per germline. The CDR3 DNA reads as TGTGCCGTGACAGGGAGGGGTGAGCAGTTCTTC. This encodes CAVTGRGEQFF.

This chain links TRBV6-2 or TRBV6-3 with TRBJ2-5; 8 positions agree with TRBD1. The CDR3 covers 14 residues. The germline gives CDR1 MNHEY, CDR2 SVGEGT. Germline trimming cut 6 bases from V and 7 bases from J; bases unmatched to any gene: 10. CDR3 loop: CASRPQGATVTQYF. CDR3 sequence (DNA): TGTGCCAGCAGGCCTCAGGGGGCCACAGTGACCCAGTACTTC.